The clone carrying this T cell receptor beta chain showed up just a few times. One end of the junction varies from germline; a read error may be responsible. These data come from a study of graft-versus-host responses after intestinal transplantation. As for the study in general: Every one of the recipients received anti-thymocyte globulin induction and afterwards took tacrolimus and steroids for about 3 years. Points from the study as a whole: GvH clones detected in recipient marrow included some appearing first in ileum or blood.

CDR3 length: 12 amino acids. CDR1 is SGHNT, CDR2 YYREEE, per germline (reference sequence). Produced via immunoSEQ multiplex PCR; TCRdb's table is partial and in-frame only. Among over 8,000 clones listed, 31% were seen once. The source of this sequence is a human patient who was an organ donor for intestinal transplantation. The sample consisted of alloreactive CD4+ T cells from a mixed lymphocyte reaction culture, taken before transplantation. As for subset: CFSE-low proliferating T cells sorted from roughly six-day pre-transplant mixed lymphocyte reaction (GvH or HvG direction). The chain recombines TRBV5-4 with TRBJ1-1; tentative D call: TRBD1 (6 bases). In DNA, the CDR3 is TGCGCCAGCAGCCCCTCAAGGGGGGAAGCTTTCTTT. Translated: CASSPSRGEAFF.